The entry that follows covers one T cell receptor (beta chain) sequence. TCRdb's copy holds only in-frame clones and misses some; the assay was immunoSEQ multiplex PCR. The table lists around 340,000 clones, around 89% of them singletons, with under 6% in the top ten. This specimen belongs to a study of Ad26.COV2.S vaccination and SARS-CoV-2 variants. Treatment given: roughly 19 received Ad26.COV2.S at low or high dose, single or two shots; about 5 received placebo; per-sample allocation not given. It was on day 63 after the first vaccine or placebo injection that samples were taken. The receptor was isolated from a person aged 18-60 years who received the Ad26.COV2.S COVID-19 vaccine or a placebo. This specimen was peripheral blood, taken in a trial of Ad26.COV2.S vaccine versus placebo.

CDR3 nucleotides: TGTGCCAGCAGCCCCCGATCCCGGGACAGAGCCTACGAGCAGTACTTC. It yields the protein CASSPRSRDRAYEQYF. The chain is built from TRBV9 and TRBJ2-7; 7 bases are a match to TRBD1. The germline CDR1 and CDR2 sequences are SGDLS and YYNGEE. Trimming took 4 bases from V and 2 from J; bases not matched to a gene: 12. This CDR3 spans 16 amino acids.